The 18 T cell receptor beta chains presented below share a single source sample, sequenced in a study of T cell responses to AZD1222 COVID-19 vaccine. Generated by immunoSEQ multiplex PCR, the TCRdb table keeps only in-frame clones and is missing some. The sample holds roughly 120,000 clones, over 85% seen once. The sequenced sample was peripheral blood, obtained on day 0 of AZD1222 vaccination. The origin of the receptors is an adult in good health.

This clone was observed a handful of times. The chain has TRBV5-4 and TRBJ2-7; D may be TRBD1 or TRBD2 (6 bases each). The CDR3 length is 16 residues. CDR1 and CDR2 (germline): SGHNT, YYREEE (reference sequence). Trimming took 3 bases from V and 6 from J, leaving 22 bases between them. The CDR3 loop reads CASSWEDRGSSCEQYF. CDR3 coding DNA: TGTGCCAGCAGCTGGGAGGACAGAGGAAGTAGCTGCGAGCAGTACTTC.

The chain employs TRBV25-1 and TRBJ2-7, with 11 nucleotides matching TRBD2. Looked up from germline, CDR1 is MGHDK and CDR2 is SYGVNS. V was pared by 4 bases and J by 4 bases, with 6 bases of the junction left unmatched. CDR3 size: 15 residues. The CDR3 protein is CASSAQLAGDYEQYF. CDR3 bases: TGTGCCAGCAGTGCCCAACTAGCGGGGGATTACGAGCAGTACTTC.

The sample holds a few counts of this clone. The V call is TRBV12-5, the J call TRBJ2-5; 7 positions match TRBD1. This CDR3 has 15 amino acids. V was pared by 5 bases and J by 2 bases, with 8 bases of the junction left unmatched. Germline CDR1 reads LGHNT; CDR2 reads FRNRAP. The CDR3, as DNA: TGTGCTAGTGGTCTCGCCCCGGGACAGCAAGAGACCCAGTACTTC. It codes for CASGLAPGQQETQYF.

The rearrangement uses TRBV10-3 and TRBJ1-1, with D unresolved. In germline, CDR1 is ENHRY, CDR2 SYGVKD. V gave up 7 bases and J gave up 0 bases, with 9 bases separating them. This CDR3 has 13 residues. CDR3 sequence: CAITLDLNTEAFF. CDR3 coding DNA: TGTGCCATCACCCTAGACTTGAACACTGAAGCTTTCTTT.

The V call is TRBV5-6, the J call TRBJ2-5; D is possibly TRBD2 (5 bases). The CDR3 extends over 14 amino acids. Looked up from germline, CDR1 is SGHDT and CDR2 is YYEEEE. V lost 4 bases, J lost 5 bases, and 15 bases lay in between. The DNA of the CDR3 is TGTGCCAGCAGCGTGAGGGTGGTAGCGGAGACCCAGTACTTC. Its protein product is CASSVRVVAETQYF.

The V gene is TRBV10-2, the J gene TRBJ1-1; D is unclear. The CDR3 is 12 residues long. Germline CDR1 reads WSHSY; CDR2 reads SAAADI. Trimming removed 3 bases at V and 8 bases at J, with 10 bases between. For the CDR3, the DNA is TGCGCCAGCAGTGAATTAGCAGGAGAAGCTTTCTTT. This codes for CASSELAGEAFF.

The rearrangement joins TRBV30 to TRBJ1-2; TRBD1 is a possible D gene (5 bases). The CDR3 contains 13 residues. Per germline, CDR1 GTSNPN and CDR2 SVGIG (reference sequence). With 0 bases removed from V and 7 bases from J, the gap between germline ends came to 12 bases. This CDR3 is CAWSVGGGGGYTF. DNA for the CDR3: TGTGCCTGGAGTGTAGGAGGCGGGGGTGGCTACACCTTC.

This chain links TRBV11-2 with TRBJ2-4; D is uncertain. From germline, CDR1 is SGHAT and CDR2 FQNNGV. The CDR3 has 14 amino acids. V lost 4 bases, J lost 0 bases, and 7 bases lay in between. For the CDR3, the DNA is TGTGCCAGCAGCTCCATAGCAGCCAAAAACATTCAGTACTTC. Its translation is CASSSIAAKNIQYF.

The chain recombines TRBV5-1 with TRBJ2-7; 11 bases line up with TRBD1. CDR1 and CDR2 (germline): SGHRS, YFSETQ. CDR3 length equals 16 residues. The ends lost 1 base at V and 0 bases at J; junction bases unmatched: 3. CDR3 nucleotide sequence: TGCGCCAGCAGCTTGCCCGGGACAGGGGGCTCCTACGAGCAGTACTTC. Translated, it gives CASSLPGTGGSYEQYF.

As DNA, the CDR3 is TGCGCCAGCAGCCAAGATCCCCTGGGTCAGCCCCAGCATTTT. Translated: CASSQDPLGQPQHF. V gene TRBV4-1 combines with J gene TRBJ1-5; D call uncertain. The germline CDR1 and CDR2 sequences are MGHRA and YSYEKL. The length of the CDR3 is 14 residues. V shed 0 bases and J shed 6 bases, with 9 bases lying between them.

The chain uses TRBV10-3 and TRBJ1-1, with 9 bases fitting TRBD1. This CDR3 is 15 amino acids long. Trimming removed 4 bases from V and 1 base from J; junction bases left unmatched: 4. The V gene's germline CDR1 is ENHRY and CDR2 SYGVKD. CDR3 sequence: CAISGGTGKNTEAFF. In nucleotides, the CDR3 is TGTGCCATCAGTGGGGGGACAGGGAAGAACACTGAAGCTTTCTTT.

The CDR3 region is CASSPTADYGYTF. For the CDR3, the DNA is TGTGCCAGCAGTCCTACAGCCGACTATGGCTACACCTTC. The chain joins TRBV6-6 to TRBJ1-2; no definite D call. Looked up from germline, CDR1 is MNHNY and CDR2 is SVGAGI (reference sequence). Trimming cost V 5 bases and J 3 bases, with 10 bases left between them. CDR3 length: 13 amino acids.

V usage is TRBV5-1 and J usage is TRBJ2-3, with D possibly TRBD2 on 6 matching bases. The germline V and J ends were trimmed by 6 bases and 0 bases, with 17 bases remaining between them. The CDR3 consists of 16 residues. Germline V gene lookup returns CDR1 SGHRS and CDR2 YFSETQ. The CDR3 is CASKVGGMASTDTQYF. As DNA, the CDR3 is TGCGCCAGCAAGGTTGGGGGGATGGCTAGCACAGATACGCAGTATTTT.

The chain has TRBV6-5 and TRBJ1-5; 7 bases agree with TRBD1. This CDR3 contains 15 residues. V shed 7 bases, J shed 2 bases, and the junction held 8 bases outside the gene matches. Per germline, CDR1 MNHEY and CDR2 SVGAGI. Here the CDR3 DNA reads TGTGCCAGCACTGGACAGGAGGGGCGCAATCAGCCCCAGCATTTT. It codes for CASTGQEGRNQPQHF.

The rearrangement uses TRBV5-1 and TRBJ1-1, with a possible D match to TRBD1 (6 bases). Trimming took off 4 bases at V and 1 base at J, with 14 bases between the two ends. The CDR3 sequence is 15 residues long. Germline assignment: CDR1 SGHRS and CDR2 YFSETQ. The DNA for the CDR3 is TGCGCCAGCAGCCTGGGGGGCCCAGGGAACACTGAAGCTTTCTTT. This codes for CASSLGGPGNTEAFF. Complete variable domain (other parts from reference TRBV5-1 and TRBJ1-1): KAGVTQTPRYLIKTRGQQVTLSCSPISGHRSVSWYQQTPGQGLQFLFEYFSETQRNKGNFPGRFSGRQFSNSRSEMNVSTLELGDSALYLCASSLGGPGNTEAFFGQGTRLTVV.

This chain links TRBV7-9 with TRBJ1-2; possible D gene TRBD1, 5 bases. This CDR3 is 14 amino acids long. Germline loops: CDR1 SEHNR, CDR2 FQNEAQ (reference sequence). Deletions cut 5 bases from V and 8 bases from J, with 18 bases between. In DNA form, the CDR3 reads TGTGCCAGCAGCAAAACGGGGCAGGGAGGGGGCTACACCTTC. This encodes CASSKTGQGGGYTF.

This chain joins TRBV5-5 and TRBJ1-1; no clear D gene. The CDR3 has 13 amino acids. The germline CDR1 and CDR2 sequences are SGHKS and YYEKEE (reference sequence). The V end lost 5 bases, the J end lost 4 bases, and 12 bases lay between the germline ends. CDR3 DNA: TGTGCCAGCAGGCCGGCCACGGGCACTGAAGCTTTCTTT. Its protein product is CASRPATGTEAFF.

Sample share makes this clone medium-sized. CDR3 DNA sequence: TGTGCCAGTAGTATAGGCTACGGGACAGGGAACGAGCAGTACTTC. Translated, it gives CASSIGYGTGNEQYF. This chain uses TRBV19 with TRBJ2-7; TRBD1 matches 9 bases. The CDR3 sequence is 15 residues long. Germline loops: CDR1 LNHDA, CDR2 SQIVND (reference sequence). V lost 1 base to trimming and J lost 5 bases; unmatched junction nucleotides: 6.